This T cell receptor (beta chain) was observed in a study of blood T cells in healthy people across ages. Study-wide results and limits: Higher naive T cell percentage went strongly together with higher TCR beta diversity. Age brought a roughly linear fall in TCR beta diversity measured per million T cells.

To note about this clonotype: Its specificity is unknown.

A second PCR of roughly 6 to 12 cycles used a sample-barcoded 5' primer and a J-beta primer mix. The authors tagged each cDNA molecule using a template-switch adaptor with 12 random nucleotides. TCRdb reprocessed the 5' RACE reads via MiXCR and lists one record per CDR3 protein. The data hold roughly 1.5 million distinct CDR3 sequences, with roughly two fifths observed a single time. The CDR3 is 11 residues long. Germline V gene sequence: CDR1 SGHTA, CDR2 FQGNSA. Per sample, no less than 5.5 micrograms of total RNA were extracted. This clonotype originated in a woman between 18 and 29 years old in good health. The chain recombines TRBV7-2 with TRBJ2-5; the D is unclear. The end of the DNA aligns better with TRBJ2-7, so the J call may be wrong. The source material was blood. The CDR3 spells CASSLKDEQYF. CDR3 coding DNA: TGTGCCAGCAGCTTAAAGGACGAGCAGTACTTC.